This record covers a single T cell receptor beta chain. The CDR3 totals 15 residues. Germline CDR1 KGHSH, CDR2 LQKENI. The V end was cut by 0 bases, the J end by 3 bases, with 12 bases between. The sample is drawn from a study of blood T cell repertoires in COVID-19. Sequencing used immunoSEQ multiplex PCR; TCRdb keeps in-frame clones, though not all of them. Of approximately 230,000 clones listed, about nine tenths are singletons. The sample was peripheral blood. This rearrangement joins TRBV18 to TRBJ2-7; unclear D gene. This TCR was recovered from a man aged 25 to 40 who had recovered from COVID-19. The CDR3: CASSPPIQTGYEQYF. The DNA for the CDR3 is TGTGCCAGCTCACCACCGATCCAGACGGGCTACGAGCAGTACTTC. Full variable domain (rest looked up from reference TRBV18 and TRBJ2-7): NAGVMQNPRHLVRRRGQEARLRCSPMKGHSHVYWYRQLPEEGLKFMVYLQKENIIDESGMPKERFSAEFPKEGPSILRIQQVVRGDSAAYFCASSPPIQTGYEQYFGPGTRLTVT.